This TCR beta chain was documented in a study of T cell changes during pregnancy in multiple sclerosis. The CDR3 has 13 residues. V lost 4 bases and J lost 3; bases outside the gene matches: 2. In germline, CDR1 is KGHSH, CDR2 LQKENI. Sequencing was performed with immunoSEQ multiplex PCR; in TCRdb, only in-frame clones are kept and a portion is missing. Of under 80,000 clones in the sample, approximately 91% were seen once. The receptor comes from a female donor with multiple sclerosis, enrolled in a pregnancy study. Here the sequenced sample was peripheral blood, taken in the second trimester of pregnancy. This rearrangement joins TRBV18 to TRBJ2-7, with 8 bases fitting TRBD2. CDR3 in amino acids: CASSLGRGYEQYF. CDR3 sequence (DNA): TGTGCCAGCTCACTCGGGAGGGGCTACGAGCAGTACTTC.